The subject of this entry is one TCR beta chain. The antigen is unknown. The data originate from a study of graft-versus-host responses after intestinal transplantation. Clones were read by immunoSEQ multiplex PCR, and TCRdb kept only the in-frame ones, dropping some. The sample carries around 100,000 clones, about 92% recorded once. This CDR3 contains 13 residues. Germline V gene data show CDR1 as MDHEN and CDR2 as SYDVKM. V shed 5 bases and J 3 bases; nucleotides not matched to a gene: 3. Broader study findings: Ileal or blood samples showed some GvH clones first, and such clones were also found in recipient marrow.

The clonotype originates from a human donor who was the organ donor for an intestinal transplant. V usage is TRBV28 and J usage is TRBJ2-7, with TRBD1 matching over 8 bases. The source material was unstimulated CD8+ T cells sorted from spleen or lymph node cells, sampled before transplant. The CDR3 DNA follows: TGTGCCAGCAGTGCAGGGGGCGTCTACGAGCAGTACTTC. Protein product: CASSAGGVYEQYF.